Presented here are 14 T cell receptor beta chains from one specimen sequenced in a study of beta chain features in type 1 diabetes. Study outcomes and limitations: TCRB CDR3s were moderately but significantly shorter in Type 1 diabetes patients in all four CD4+ subsets.

No cognate antigen is known for these TCRs. Expressed TCRB transcripts were sequenced after all isolated RNA was converted to cDNA. TCRdb keeps only in-frame clones here, not all; method: immunoSEQ multiplex PCR. The sample consists of hundreds of thousands of clones, over 12% of them appearing once. Sequencing input: naive CD4+ T cells from blood. Receptor source: a man between 18 and 29 years old with type 1 diabetes.

This clone appeared a few times. The same CDR3 also results from other DNA sequences found in this sample. The V and J genes are TRBV29-1 and TRBJ1-3; no definite D call. CDR1 is SQVTM, CDR2 ANQGSEA, per germline. The CDR3 consists of 11 residues. The V gene lost 3 bases and the J gene lost 4 bases, with 4 bases spanning the gap. Here the CDR3 DNA reads TGCAGCGTTGATTCAGGAAACACCATATATTTT. Translated, it gives CSVDSGNTIYF.

This clone came up once. V gene TRBV5-4 combines with J gene TRBJ2-7; TRBD1 aligns across 8 bases. With 4 bases clipped from V and 5 bases from J, the junction kept 14 bases outside the gene matches. Germline V lookup: CDR1 SGHNT, CDR2 YYREEE (reference sequence). CDR3 size: 16 residues. The CDR3 DNA sequence: TGTGCCAGCAGCCCCAATGCAGGGGGCACTCCCCACGAGCAGTACTTC. It yields the protein CASSPNAGGTPHEQYF.

With respect to this clone: In the same sample, other DNA sequences code for this CDR3. The CDR3 DNA reads as TGTGCCTGGAGTCGAGTAGGGACTGAAGCTTTCTTT. Translation gives CAWSRVGTEAFF. V and J are TRBV30 and TRBJ1-1; D remains ambiguous. Germline V gene sequence: CDR1 GTSNPN, CDR2 SVGIG (reference sequence). V shed 2 bases and J shed 5 bases, with 9 bases lying between them. The length of the CDR3 is 12 residues. The full variable domain, rest sourced from reference TRBV30 and TRBJ1-1, is SQTIHQWPATLVQPVGSPLSLECTVEGTSNPNLYWYRQAAGRGLQLLFYSVGIGQISSEVPQNLSASRPQDRQFILSSKKLLLSDSGFYLCAWSRVGTEAFFGQGTRLTVV.

In its sample, this clone was seen a few times. The chain has TRBV20-1 and TRBJ1-1, with 8 nucleotides matching TRBD1. There are 11 residues in the CDR3. Losses at the gene ends were 5 bases for V and 6 bases for J; bases not matched to a gene: 2. Germline CDR1 and CDR2: DFQATT and SNEGSKA (reference sequence). This chain's CDR3 is CSAGQGAEAFF. CDR3 DNA sequence: TGCAGTGCTGGACAGGGAGCTGAAGCTTTCTTT.

The sample holds a few counts of this clone. V gene TRBV18 combines with J gene TRBJ1-5; D possibly corresponds to TRBD1 (6 bases). CDR1 and CDR2 from the germline V gene are KGHSH and LQKENI. Trimming cost V 6 bases and J 7 bases, with 19 bases left between them. The CDR3 has 15 residues. CDR3 loop: CASSQLGQSLQPQHF. CDR3 DNA sequence: TGTGCCAGCTCGCAGCTCGGACAGTCCTTGCAGCCCCAGCATTTT.

A few counts support this clone. The chain recombines TRBV18 with TRBJ2-7, with unresolved D. The CDR3 sequence is 12 residues long. Germline CDR1 reads KGHSH; CDR2 reads LQKENI. The V gene lost 6 bases and the J gene lost 5 bases, with 11 bases spanning the gap. The CDR3 region is CASSPESNEQYF. CDR3 nucleotides: TGTGCCAGCTCTCCCGAATCAAACGAGCAGTACTTC.

The chain recombines TRBV5-1 with TRBJ1-4, with 7 bases fitting TRBD1. The CDR3 spans 14 residues. J gave up 6 bases and V 0 bases, and 2 bases lay outside the gene matches. Germline V gene lookup returns CDR1 SGHRS and CDR2 YFSETQ. CDR3 in DNA: TGCGCCAGCAGCTTGGCAGGACAGGATGAAAAACTGTTTTTT. It translates to CASSLAGQDEKLFF.

This clone was counted only a few times. The V call is TRBV7-2, the J call TRBJ2-7; tentatively, D is TRBD1 (6 bases). V lost 1 base and J lost 6, with 13 bases in between. Germline V CDR1 and CDR2: SGHTA, FQGNSA. This CDR3 is 14 amino acids long. CDR3 DNA: TGTGCCAGCAGCTTAGTACAGGGAAGGGGCGAGCAGTACTTC. This translates into CASSLVQGRGEQYF.

This clone was counted only a few times. The sample carries other DNA sequences with the same CDR3. The chain is built from TRBV7-3 and TRBJ1-1; D may be TRBD1 (5 bases). This CDR3 comprises 13 residues. Germline CDR1 is SGHTA and CDR2 is FQGTGA. Trimming stripped 2 bases from V and 1 base from J, with 5 bases between. The CDR3 DNA reads TGTGCCAGCAGCTTACAGGGGAACACTGAAGCTTTCTTT. It codes for CASSLQGNTEAFF.

This sequence joins TRBV6-6 and TRBJ1-3; 8 nucleotides line up with TRBD1. V lost 2 bases to trimming and J lost 10 bases; unmatched junction nucleotides: 13. Per the germline V gene, CDR1 is MNHNY and CDR2 is SVGAGI (reference sequence). The CDR3 loop spans 16 amino acids. CDR3 sequence reads: CASSYRPGQGTETIYF. Written as DNA, the CDR3 is TGTGCCAGCAGTTACCGGCCCGGACAGGGCACAGAAACCATATATTTT.

The chain carries TRBV6-5 and TRBJ2-1; TRBD1 matches at 9 bases. This CDR3 is 15 amino acids long. CDR1 is MNHEY, CDR2 SVGAGI, per germline. V shed 4 bases and J 10 bases; nucleotides not matched to a gene: 11. The DNA for the CDR3 is TGTGCCAGCAGTTTCCGGGACAGGGAATCTCGGGAGCAGTTCTTC. This gives the protein CASSFRDRESREQFF.

The chain has TRBV18 and TRBJ2-2; D gene uncertain. Germline-derived CDR1 and CDR2 are KGHSH and LQKENI. This CDR3 is built from 13 residues. V was pared by 5 bases and J by 3 bases, with 7 bases between. This CDR3 is CASSELDTGELFF. CDR3 in DNA: TGTGCCAGCTCAGAACTTGACACCGGGGAGCTGTTTTTT.

This clone was observed a handful of times. The CDR3 bases are TGCGCCAGCAGCCAAGTTGCGGGGGCGGCTCAGCCCCAGCATTTT. This translates into CASSQVAGAAQPQHF. This rearrangement joins TRBV4-1 to TRBJ1-5, with D possibly TRBD1 on 6 matching bases. Germline V gene sequence: CDR1 MGHRA, CDR2 YSYEKL. The CDR3 has 15 residues. Between the trimmed V and J ends, which lost 1 base and 6 bases, there was a span of 13 bases.

This chain uses TRBV2 with TRBJ1-1; 7 bases align to TRBD1. CDR3 length: 13 residues. CDR1 is SNHLY, CDR2 FYNNEI, per germline. The V segment lost 7 bases and the J segment 3 bases; nucleotides outside the gene matches: 5. The CDR3 nucleotides read TGTGCCAGCACCTCCAGGGGGGACACTGAAGCTTTCTTT. This gives the protein CASTSRGDTEAFF.